This passage covers 10 T cell receptor beta chains from one sample sequenced in a study of prognosis after radiotherapy for stage I lung cancer (dated by TCRdb to the early 2020s). Sequencing was carried out with an Illumina HiSeq 3000. Two rounds of multiplex PCR were performed to amplify the TCR beta CDR3 region from genomic DNA. The first PCR round used primers specific to each TRBV and TRBJ gene, and the primer sequences were filed in Chinese patent CN105087789A. The public reads were reanalyzed by TCRdb: fastp trimming at Q25, MiXCR alignment, in-frame beta chains only. Here each entry gathers all rows of one CDR3 protein and keeps the most common genes and DNA. The table for this sample lists some 20,000 distinct CDR3 sequences; 35% to 50% of them were counted only once. In total, the top ten clones hold about 56% of the sample. This specimen consisted of PBMCs, obtained before or after stereotactic body radiation therapy (not recorded which). These TCRs come from a donor aged 50 or older with non-small cell lung cancer.

A note on this clonotype: This likely reflects a read error, since a far larger clone is one base away. V and J are TRBV6-4 and TRBJ2-1; TRBD2 agrees at 7 bases. Germline V CDR1 and CDR2: MRHNA, SNTAGT. J was trimmed by 8 bases and V by 5 bases; bases with no gene match: 15. The CDR3 is 16 amino acids. The CDR3 DNA reads as TGTGCCAGCAGTTACGTCGTTTGGGGGGGTCTGGATGAGCAGTTCTTC. This translates into CASSYVVWGGLDEQFF.

This clonotype was counted only a few times. The chain has TRBV28 and TRBJ2-6; the D is unclear. The V end lost 4 bases, the J end lost 4 bases, and 11 bases lay between the germline ends. Germline values: CDR1 MDHEN, CDR2 SYDVKM. The length of the CDR3 is 15 residues. The CDR3 DNA follows: TGTGCCAGCAGTTCCGCTTCACGAGGGGCCAACGTCCTGACTTTC. Translating gives CASSSASRGANVLTF.

This clonotype was seen at least ten times. At one end, the junction sequence differs from germline, possibly due to a read error. V is TRBV7-7 and J is TRBJ1-3, with D hard to call. Germline loops: CDR1 SSHAT, CDR2 FNYEAQ (reference sequence). CDR3 length: 15 residues. Here the CDR3 DNA reads TGTGCTAGCAGCTCCGGGCCCGGAGGAGGAAACACCATATATTTT. Translating it yields CASSSGPGGGNTIYF.

The chain recombines TRBV28 with TRBJ1-6; no clear D gene. The CDR3 is made up of 13 amino acids. Trimming pared 9 bases from V and 0 bases from J, leaving 6 bases between. The V gene's germline CDR1 is MDHEN and CDR2 SYDVKM. The CDR3 loop is CASTSSYNSPLHF. CDR3 nucleotide sequence: TGTGCCAGTACGAGCTCCTATAATTCACCCCTCCACTTT.

By share, this clonotype ranks as medium-sized (0.01 to 0.1%). This chain uses TRBV7-9 with TRBJ2-7, with 8 bases aligning to TRBD2. Losses at the gene ends were 1 base for V and 1 base for J; bases not matched to a gene: 3. Germline V gene sequence: CDR1 SEHNR, CDR2 FQNEAQ (reference sequence). The CDR3 contains 15 residues. The CDR3 spells CASSLVSGRSYEQYF. CDR3 coding DNA: TGTGCCAGCAGCTTAGTCAGCGGGAGATCCTACGAGCAGTACTTC.

In its sample, this clonotype was seen many times. V is TRBV20-1 and J is TRBJ1-4; weak D call: TRBD1 (5 bases). This CDR3 contains 14 residues. Trimming took 0 bases from V and 8 from J, leaving 13 bases between them. Germline CDR1 and CDR2: DFQATT and SNEGSKA (reference sequence). CDR3: CSARDPQEDEKLFF. The CDR3 DNA reads TGCAGTGCTAGAGATCCACAGGAGGACGAAAAACTGTTTTTT.

This clonotype was seen many times. The chain recombines TRBV20-1 with TRBJ2-5; D gene uncertain. The CDR3 loop spans 14 amino acids. V was shortened by 5 bases and J by 1 base, with 14 bases between the two germline ends. Germline V gives CDR1 DFQATT, CDR2 SNEGSKA (reference sequence). The CDR3 DNA follows: TGCAGTGCTTCCCCGGGTGGCTTCCAAGAGACCCAGTACTTC. Translating it yields CSASPGGFQETQYF.

This clonotype showed up many times. The rearrangement links TRBV15 to TRBJ1-2, with 11 bases fitting TRBD1. Losses at the gene ends were 1 base for V and 7 bases for J; bases not matched to a gene: 8. The CDR3 length is 16 residues. The germline V gene has CDR1 LNHNV and CDR2 YYDKDF (reference sequence). Written as DNA, the CDR3 is TGTGCCACCAGCAGAGTTAGGACAGGGGGCGCCGGTGGCTACACCTTC. Amino acids: CATSRVRTGGAGGYTF.

This clonotype was seen repeatedly, ten times or more. This sequence joins TRBV5-1 and TRBJ1-2; D gene ambiguous. Germline loops: CDR1 SGHRS, CDR2 YFSETQ. The CDR3 has 13 amino acids. V lost 0 bases to trimming and J lost 3 bases, with 6 bases between them. The DNA of the CDR3 is TGCGCCAGCAGCTTGGACTTTGACTATGGCTACACCTTC. This gives the protein CASSLDFDYGYTF.

The rearrangement uses TRBV28 and TRBJ2-7; possible D gene TRBD1, 6 bases. From germline, CDR1 is MDHEN and CDR2 SYDVKM. The CDR3 is 14 residues long. Trimming shortened V by 5 bases and J by 2 bases, and 13 bases separated the two germline ends. The CDR3 sequence is CASSTSGTTYEQYF. Here the CDR3 DNA reads TGTGCCAGCAGTACCTCCGGGACAACCTACGAGCAGTACTTC.